Each of the 2 T cell receptor beta chains below was sequenced from the same sample in a study of T cells in Graves' hyperthyroidism and ophthalmopathy. Template material for amplifying TCR beta CDR3 regions consisted of RNA transcripts. First-round RT-PCR targeting the TCR CDR3 was performed with the HTBI primer set. TCRdb reprocessed the multiplex PCR reads via MiXCR and lists one record per CDR3 protein. Here the sample spans about 110,000 distinct CDR3 sequences, more than 15% being singletons. Input material: blood. Source of these receptors: a woman aged 50 to 65 with Graves' hyperthyroidism.

V and J are TRBV6-2 or TRBV6-3 and TRBJ2-3; TRBD2 agrees at 10 bases. CDR1 is MNHEY, CDR2 SVGEGT, per germline. J gave up 6 bases and V 5 bases, and 5 bases lay outside the gene matches. This CDR3 is 14 amino acids long. The CDR3 region is CASSKPTSGDTQYF. DNA of the CDR3: TGTGCCAGCAGTAAACCGACTAGCGGGGATACGCAGTATTTT.

This clonotype was detected a few times. The V gene is TRBV7-9, the J gene TRBJ2-3; TRBD1 aligns across 7 bases. Germline CDR1 reads SEHNR; CDR2 reads FQNEAQ (reference sequence). This CDR3 is built from 12 residues. Trimming removed 5 bases from V and 6 bases from J; junction bases left unmatched: 2. CDR3 residues: CASSRQGDTQYF. CDR3 DNA sequence: TGTGCCAGCAGCAGACAGGGCGATACGCAGTATTTT. The variable domain in full, completed from reference TRBV7-9 and TRBJ2-3, reads DTGVSQNPRHKITKRGQNVTFRCDPISEHNRLYWYRQTLGQGPEFLTYFQNEAQLEKSRLLSDRFSAERPKGSFSTLEIQRTEQGDSAMYLCASSRQGDTQYFGPGTRLTVL.